This T cell receptor (beta chain) appears in the sequencing data of a study of early T cells in non-severe SARS-CoV-2 infection (dated by TCRdb to about 2021). The study in broad terms: Bulk RNA from unsorted whole blood was used for TCR sequencing, so alpha and beta chains could not be paired.

In this sample, this clonotype turned up many times. Which antigen it targets is not known. There are no base qualities to consult, and no much larger clone falls within one base. Results the study describes overall, beyond this receptor: VDJdb matching was skewed toward anti-spike CD8 responses and likely underestimated virus-specific expansions by missing private and CD4 specificities.

Receptor amplification or capture employed 5' RACE. Sequenced using a NextSeq 500. To correct for sequencing error and PCR bias, the TCR library protocol tagged individual cDNA molecules with unique molecular identifiers. Both TCR alpha and beta chains were sequenced, and tight co-correlation was observed between alpha and beta sequence abundances in each sample. As for the original processing: Decombinator V4 was used to perform V gene, J gene and CDR3 annotation of TCR sequences. TCRs were defined as expanded if a significant change between any two time points was detected under a Poisson model with p below 0.0001. TCR abundances were normalised to the total number of TCRs sequenced in each sample and reported as counts per million. MAIT TCRs were defined by TRAV1-2 paired with TRAJ12, TRAJ20 or TRAJ33, and iNKT TCRs by TRAV10 paired with TRAJ18. VDJdb, accessed 1 November 2021, was searched for CMV, EBV and SARS-CoV-2 annotated TCRs, with TCRs annotated for multiple antigens excluded. TCRdb applied fastp at Q25 and MiXCR to the public reads, then kept only in-frame beta chains. For every CDR3 protein sequence, its rows merge into one entry that carries the most common genes and DNA. The authors' filters were not applied to this entry. This sample gives under 60,000 distinct CDR3 sequences in total; roughly 13% of them show up just once. Clones ranked in the top ten supply about a tenth of the sample.

A case-control design nested within a healthcare worker cohort in London, UK, was used, with weekly nasopharyngeal swab PCR tests and blood sampling performed. Healthcare workers were recruited during the week of the UK lockdown, between 23 and 31 March 2020, and followed weekly for up to roughly 15 weeks. CDR1 SNHLY and CDR2 FYNNEI were looked up in the germline V gene. The trim is 8 bases for V and 1 base for J, with a gap of 4 bases between the germline ends. Spanning cysteine to phenylalanine, the CDR3 consists of 11 amino acids. Here the CDR3 DNA is all that survives: 33 bases in frame from base 1.

This sequence originates from an adult who was a healthcare worker with PCR-confirmed SARS-CoV-2 infection or an uninfected control (not recorded which). The chain links TRBV2 with TRBJ2-3, with no D gene named confidently. The sample comprised whole blood. The nucleotide sequence reads TGTGCCAGCCAGGGCACAGATACGCAGTATTTT. This translates into CASQGTDTQYF.